This T cell receptor (beta chain) emerged from a study of beta chain features in type 1 diabetes. What was sequenced were expressed TCRB transcripts, since all of the isolated RNA had been reverse transcribed. Sequencing used immunoSEQ multiplex PCR; TCRdb keeps in-frame clones, though not all of them. The data contain about 900,000 clones, about 17% of them singletons. This clone turned up a few times. This CDR3 is 14 amino acids long. V trimming: 6 bases; J trimming: 8 bases; junction bases outside the gene matches: 10. Germline CDR1 reads MDHEN; CDR2 reads SYDVKM. The specimen sequenced was naive CD4+ T cells from blood. The clonotype comes from a woman aged 18-30 years in good health. The chain carries TRBV28 and TRBJ2-3; 8 bases map to TRBD1. CDR3 in amino acids: CASSPGQGFGTQYF. DNA for the CDR3: TGTGCCAGCAGCCCCGGACAGGGTTTTGGTACGCAGTATTTT. Combining the CDR3 with reference TRBV28 and TRBJ2-3 gives the whole variable domain DVKVTQSSRYLVKRTGEKVFLECVQDMDHENMFWYRQDPGLGLRLIYFSYDVKMKEKGDIPEGYSVSREKKERFSLILESASTNQTSMYLCASSPGQGFGTQYFGPGTRLTVL.